The rows below give T cell receptor beta chains drawn from one sample of a study of T cell clones after liver transplantation. Produced via immunoSEQ multiplex PCR; TCRdb's table is partial and in-frame only. The profile shows 90,000 to 120,000 clones, approximately 78% of them singletons. The sequences come from CD4+ T cells from blood, collected before liver transplant. The receptors come from a human donor who received a liver transplant. Each CDR3 is given with its conserved first and last residue. A D gene is named only where the DNA matches it firmly. Not all rows give a size; the values are once, few, many and, for expanded clones, a class.

d_call: NA
v_call: TRBV6-6
clone_size: few
j_call: TRBJ1-2
cdr3_aa: CASRGGGRGQGSGYTF
cdr3_nt: TGTGCCAGCAGGGGGGGAGGCAGAGGTCAGGGAAGCGGCTACACCTTC

d_call: NA
v_call: TRBV2
clone_size: once
j_call: TRBJ1-2
cdr3_aa: CASTPDSPTNTF
cdr3_nt: TGTGCCAGCACCCCGGACAGCCCGACGAACACCTTC

d_call: NA
v_call: TRBV7-2
clone_size: NA
j_call: TRBJ1-5
cdr3_aa: CASTREGVSNQPQHF
cdr3_nt: TGTGCCAGCACCCGAGAGGGGGTTAGCAATCAGCCCCAGCATTTT

d_call: NA
v_call: TRBV11-3
clone_size: NA
j_call: TRBJ2-1
cdr3_aa: CASSLDRGKNEQFF
cdr3_nt: TGTGCCAGCAGCTTAGATCGTGGCAAAAATGAGCAGTTCTTC

d_call: NA
v_call: TRBV6-1
clone_size: NA
j_call: TRBJ1-3
cdr3_aa: CASRVQGRSGNTIYF
cdr3_nt: TGTGCCAGCAGGGTCCAGGGGCGATCTGGAAACACCATATATTTT

d_call: NA
v_call: TRBV7-6
clone_size: once
j_call: TRBJ1-6
cdr3_aa: CASSASGSYNSPLHF
cdr3_nt: TGTGCCAGCAGCGCATCGGGCTCCTATAATTCACCCCTCCACTTT

d_call: NA
v_call: TRBV7-9
clone_size: NA
j_call: TRBJ2-7
cdr3_aa: CASSRLTSGTYEQYF
cdr3_nt: TGTGCCAGCAGCCGACTAACCAGCGGCACCTACGAGCAGTACTTC

d_call: NA
v_call: TRBV28
clone_size: NA
j_call: TRBJ1-2
cdr3_aa: CASSLSDINYGYTF
cdr3_nt: TGTGCCAGCAGTTTATCTGACATTAACTATGGCTACACCTTC

d_call: NA
v_call: TRBV6-1
clone_size: NA
j_call: TRBJ2-3
cdr3_aa: CASSVGLGGGSTDTQYF
cdr3_nt: TGTGCCAGCAGTGTGGGCTTGGGAGGGGGTAGCACAGATACGCAGTATTTT

d_call: NA
v_call: TRBV6-5
clone_size: few
j_call: TRBJ1-1
cdr3_aa: CASSYGGRWTEAFF
cdr3_nt: TGTGCCAGCAGTTACGGGGGGCGCTGGACTGAAGCTTTCTTT

d_call: TRBD1
v_call: TRBV7-2
clone_size: NA
j_call: TRBJ1-5
cdr3_aa: CASSHRLLTGGNQPQHF
cdr3_nt: TGTGCCAGCAGCCATAGATTATTGACAGGGGGAAATCAGCCCCAGCATTTT

d_call: NA
v_call: TRBV27
clone_size: NA
j_call: TRBJ1-5
cdr3_aa: CASSTSLQPQHF
cdr3_nt: TGTGCCAGCAGTACGTCTCTTCAGCCCCAGCATTTT

d_call: NA
v_call: TRBV2
clone_size: NA
j_call: TRBJ2-4
cdr3_aa: CASSESSVAKNIQYF
cdr3_nt: TGTGCCAGCAGTGAATCCTCGGTGGCCAAAAACATTCAGTACTTC

d_call: NA
v_call: TRBV18
clone_size: NA
j_call: TRBJ2-3
cdr3_aa: CASSPGNSDTQYF
cdr3_nt: TGTGCCAGCTCACCAGGGAACTCGGATACGCAGTATTTT

d_call: NA
v_call: TRBV4-3
clone_size: NA
j_call: TRBJ1-3
cdr3_aa: CASSPTSVSGNTIYF
cdr3_nt: TGCGCCAGCAGCCCGACATCGGTCTCTGGAAACACCATATATTTT

d_call: TRBD1
v_call: TRBV11-2
clone_size: NA
j_call: TRBJ2-1
cdr3_aa: CASSGGTGSTEQFF
cdr3_nt: TGTGCCAGCAGCGGTGGGACAGGGAGCACTGAGCAGTTCTTC

d_call: TRBD1
v_call: TRBV20-1
clone_size: NA
j_call: TRBJ2-7
cdr3_aa: CSARQGYEQYF
cdr3_nt: TGCAGTGCTCGACAGGGTTACGAGCAGTACTTC